This T cell receptor beta chain originates from a study of blood T cell repertoires in COVID-19. Seattle patients were enrolled during active infection and followed longitudinally. Germline V gene lookup returns CDR1 SQVTM and CDR2 ANQGSEA. V lost 6 bases to trimming and J lost 8 bases, with 11 bases between them. CDR3 length: 11 residues. Original processing notes: Reference gene primer amplification gave nucleated cell count estimates. Some clones are missing from TCRdb's copy, which holds only in-frame ones; the method was immunoSEQ multiplex PCR. V, J and clone size are taken as reported in that table, and D and trimming were inferred from the DNA itself. The sample holds approximately 280,000 clones, approximately 84% seen once.

The clonotype comes from a human donor with COVID-19, enrolled during active disease. The donor label of this sample is uncertain. Source material: peripheral blood. The gene calls are TRBV29-1 and TRBJ1-3; D is undetermined. Here the CDR3 reads CSVGGRDTIYF. CDR3 sequence (DNA): TGCAGCGTCGGAGGTCGAGACACCATATATTTT.